This passage covers 20 T cell receptor beta chains from one sample sequenced in a study of tissue T cells after allogeneic stem cell transplantation. Produced via immunoSEQ multiplex PCR; TCRdb's table is partial and in-frame only. The repertoire holds more than 6,500 clones, with about 50% as singletons. The time point denotes: mouse harvest day 7 after allogeneic transplant. Tail vein injection delivered 10^7 T-cell-depleted bone marrow cells and 10^6 splenic CD5+ T cells. The material sequenced was lymph node tissue. These receptor sequences come from a female BALB/c mouse given C57BL/6 T cells with graft-versus-host disease after an allogeneic hematopoietic cell transplant.

With regard to this clone: The gene names given are mouse names. The CDR3 loop reads CASSSSANTGQLYF. The DNA read from the CDR3 is TGTGCCAGCAGCTCCAGCGCAAACACCGGGCAGCTCTAC. This chain joins TRBV3 and TRBJ2-2; D uncertain. Read coverage stops 1 residue before the CDR3 terminus; the germline J gene supplies the remainder. There are 14 residues in the CDR3. Germline loops: CDR1 SNHLY, CDR2 FYNGKV (reference sequence). With 4 bases removed from V and 0 bases from J, the gap between germline ends came to 6 bases.

In the case of this clone: Mouse gene names and germline throughout. The missing CDR3 end, 1 residue past where the read stops, is filled in from the germline J gene. The chain combines TRBV26 with TRBJ2-3; 8 bases agree with TRBD1. The CDR3 loop spans 14 amino acids. With V trimmed by 6 bases and J by 0 bases, 2 bases remained unmatched. CDR1 is KGHPV, CDR2 FQNQEV, per germline (reference sequence). The CDR3 here is CASRDRASAETLYF. The sequenced part of the CDR3 DNA is TGTGCCAGCAGGGACAGGGCTAGTGCAGAAACGCTGTAT.

On this clone: These gene names are mouse names. The CDR3 end lies 1 residue beyond the end of the read and is filled in from the germline J gene. J is TRBJ2-5 and V is TRBV26; D is uncertain. Germline V gene lookup returns CDR1 KGHPV and CDR2 FQNQEV (reference sequence). V was pared by 0 bases and J by 7 bases, with 5 bases between. The CDR3 consists of 12 residues. Incomplete CDR3 DNA: TGTGCCAGCAGTCTGTCAGGAAACACCCAGTAC. Residues: CASSLSGNTQY. The entire CDR3 reads CASSLSGNTQYF.

For this clone: These gene names are mouse names. The CDR3 end falls 1 residue outside the read, so it is completed with the germline J gene. This chain uses TRBV15 with TRBJ2-3; a possible D gene is TRBD1 (6 bases). This CDR3 spans 13 amino acids. Trimming stripped 6 bases from V and 3 bases from J, with 10 bases between. CDR1 and CDR2 (germline): SGHND, FRSKSL. The sequenced part of the CDR3 DNA is TGTGCCAGCAGGCCACAGGGAGCAGAAACGCTGTAT. Its protein product is CASRPQGAETLY. The CDR3, in full, reads CASRPQGAETLYF.

Regarding this clone: Germline and genes: mouse. The read ends 1 residue shy of where the CDR3 ends; the end is completed using the germline J gene. V is TRBV3 and J is TRBJ1-5, with TRBD1 matching 7 bases. Per the germline V gene, CDR1 is SNHLY and CDR2 is FYNGKV (reference sequence). The CDR3 runs to 15 residues. Unmatched junction bases numbered 4, after V lost 5 bases and J lost 0 bases. CDR3 amino acids: CASSPGQYNNQAPLF. The sequenced CDR3 bases are TGTGCCAGCAGCCCGGGACAGTATAACAACCAGGCTCCGCTT. The whole variable domain, remainder taken from reference TRBV3 and TRBJ1-5, is GPKVLQIPSHQIIDMGQMVTLNCDPVSNHLYFYWYKQILGQQMEFLVNFYNGKVMEKSKLFKDQFSVERPDGSYFTLKIQPTALEDSAVYFCASSPGQYNNQAPLFGEGTRLSVL.

The sample holds a few counts of this clone. Germline and genes here are mouse. Coverage ceases 1 residue before the CDR3 finishes, and the germline J gene fills in the end. The genes are TRBV4 and TRBJ2-7; TRBD2 aligns across 11 bases. The germline V gene has CDR1 LGHDT and CDR2 YNNKQL (reference sequence). The CDR3 has 13 residues. The trim removed 4 bases at V and 6 bases at J, leaving 2 bases unmatched. The sequenced CDR3 bases are TGTGCCAGCAGCTCACTGGGGGGGCTTGAACAGTAC. As protein: CASSSLGGLEQY. In full, the CDR3 is CASSSLGGLEQYF.

Sample share makes this clone medium-sized. Mouse germline and gene names are used. Sequencing ends 1 residue short of the CDR3 end; the germline J gene provides the rest. The rearrangement links TRBV29 to TRBJ1-1; TRBD1 might be the D (5 bases). Between the trimmed V and J ends, which lost 2 bases and 1 base, there was a span of 5 bases. The CDR3 spans 13 residues. The germline V gene has CDR1 MSHET and CDR2 SYDVDS. Incomplete CDR3 DNA: TGTGCTAGCAGTTTAAGGGGGAACACAGAAGTCTTC. Amino acids: CASSLRGNTEVF. The CDR3 in full is CASSLRGNTEVFF.

This clone occurred a few times. Mouse gene names apply. The read halts 1 residue ahead of the CDR3 end, with the missing end drawn from the germline J gene. The chain couples TRBV26 to TRBJ1-3; D gene ambiguous. CDR3 length: 14 residues. V shed 2 bases and J shed 0 bases, with 5 bases lying between them. The germline gives CDR1 KGHPV, CDR2 FQNQEV (reference sequence). CDR3 amino acids: CASSLDNSGNTLYF. CDR3 bases read: TGTGCCAGCAGTCTGGACAATTCTGGAAATACGCTCTAT. Looking up the rest from reference TRBV26 and TRBJ1-3 gives the full variable domain: NSKVIQTPRYLVKGQGQKAKMRCIPEKGHPVVFWYQQNKNNEFKFLINFQNQEVLQQIDMTEKRFSAECPSNSPCSLEIQSSEAGDSALYLCASSLDNSGNTLYFGEGSRLIVV.

As concerns this clone: Gene names are mouse gene names. The read comes to an end 1 residue before the CDR3 does, leaving the germline J gene to fill in the end. V is TRBV23 and J is TRBJ2-4; the table assigns TRBD2, which was not confirmed against the DNA. Germline V gene sequence: CDR1 KGHTA, CDR2 FQNQQP. This CDR3 contains 14 residues. CDR3 DNA (partial): TGCTCCAGCAGTCAATGGGGGGGCGAGAACACCTTGTAC. Translating it yields CSSSQWGGENTLY. The full CDR3 protein is CSSSQWGGENTLYF.

Turning to this clone: Mouse gene names and germline throughout. The read is 1 residue too short to cover the CDR3 end, so that end is filled in from the germline J gene. The chain links TRBV12-2 to TRBJ2-7; TRBD2 agrees at 9 bases. Germline values: CDR1 SGHLS, CDR2 HYDKME. CDR3 size: 14 residues. J lost 3 bases, V lost 4 bases, and 6 bases had no gene match. Here the CDR3 reads CASSPATGGYEQYF. Partial CDR3 DNA: TGTGCCAGCTCCCCCGCGACTGGGGGCTATGAACAGTAC.

This clone was observed a few times. Any gene name here is a mouse gene name. The CDR3 is cut off 1 residue early in the read; its end comes from the germline J gene. The V call is TRBV26, the J call TRBJ1-4; the D gene is possibly TRBD1 (6 bases). V was shortened by 4 bases and J by 3 bases, with 9 bases between the two germline ends. This CDR3 contains 14 residues. Looked up from germline, CDR1 is KGHPV and CDR2 is FQNQEV (reference sequence). Incomplete CDR3 DNA: TGTGCCAGCAGTCCGGGACAACCCAACGAAAGATTATTT. It specifies CASSPGQPNERLF. The CDR3 reads in full as CASSPGQPNERLFF.

Note on this clone: Gene names follow the mouse nomenclature. The CDR3 end falls 1 residue outside the read, so it is completed with the germline J gene. V and J are TRBV15 and TRBJ2-3; possible D gene TRBD1, 6 bases. Germline assignment: CDR1 SGHND and CDR2 FRSKSL. The V end was cut by 2 bases, the J end by 1 base, with 10 bases between. The CDR3 is 15 residues long. CDR3 protein: CASSLPRGGAETLYF. The CDR3 bases that were read are TGTGCCAGCAGTTTACCCAGGGGCGGTGCAGAAACGCTGTAT.

This clone showed up just once. Gene names and germline match the mouse. The read falls 1 residue short of the CDR3 end, and the missing part is taken from the germline J gene. The genes are TRBV1 and TRBJ2-7; 8 bases fit TRBD2. Germline loops: CDR1 NSQYPW, CDR2 LRSPGD (reference sequence). With 3 bases clipped from V and 0 bases from J, the junction kept 4 bases outside the gene matches. The CDR3 loop spans 15 amino acids. Partial CDR3 DNA: TGCACCTGCAGTGCTCTGGGGGGTCTCTCCTATGAACAGTAC. Translating gives CTCSALGGLSYEQY. The whole CDR3 protein reads CTCSALGGLSYEQYF.

In the case of this clone: Any gene name here is a mouse gene name. The read terminates 1 residue before the CDR3 end, so the remaining end is supplied by the germline J gene. This chain links TRBV26 with TRBJ1-1, with D perhaps TRBD1 (6 bases). The CDR3 spans 13 residues. Germline assignment: CDR1 KGHPV and CDR2 FQNQEV (reference sequence). Trimming took 2 bases from V and 4 from J, leaving 8 bases between them. This CDR3 reads CASSLGGRTEVFF. CDR3 bases read: TGTGCCAGCAGTCTGGGGGGGCGCACAGAAGTCTTC.

As for this clone: Gene names are mouse gene names. The read finishes 1 residue shy of the CDR3 end, and the germline J gene is used to complete it. The J gene is TRBJ1-1, the V gene TRBV13-1; a weak D match, TRBD1 (5 bases). V lost 3 bases and J 6 bases, leaving 6 bases between the germline ends. This CDR3 has 11 amino acids. The germline V gene has CDR1 NSHNY and CDR2 SYGAGN. The CDR3 sequence is CASSGTSEVFF. The part of the CDR3 DNA that was read is TGTGCCAGCAGTGGGACATCAGAAGTCTTC.

The sample holds a few counts of this clone. Genes and germline come from the mouse. From the germline J gene comes the end of the CDR3, since the read stops 1 residue before it. The V gene is TRBV13-2, the J gene TRBJ2-1; 12 bases align to TRBD2. Germline lookup yields CDR1 NNHNN and CDR2 SYGAGS (reference sequence). J lost 4 bases, V lost 7 bases, and 3 bases had no gene match. This CDR3 contains 14 residues. The sequenced part of the CDR3 DNA is TGTGCCAGCAGAGGACTGGGGGGGTATGCTGAGCAGTTC. It specifies CASRGLGGYAEQF. The whole CDR3 protein is CASRGLGGYAEQFF.

Worth noting for this clone: The gene names given are mouse names. The CDR3 is cut off 1 residue early in the read; its end comes from the germline J gene. This sequence joins TRBV16 and TRBJ1-1, with D tentatively TRBD1 (5 bases). Per germline, CDR1 SGHSA and CDR2 FRNQAP. The CDR3 is 14 residues long. Trimming pared 5 bases from V and 0 bases from J, leaving 10 bases between. The CDR3 spells CASSPDSANTEVFF. Incomplete CDR3 DNA: TGTGCAAGCAGCCCAGACAGTGCAAACACAGAAGTCTTC.

With regard to this clone: Mouse germline and gene names are used. The read stops 1 residue short of the end of the CDR3; the missing end is completed from the germline J gene. V is TRBV5 and J is TRBJ2-4; TRBD2 is a possible D gene (7 bases). The germline V and J ends were trimmed by 0 bases and 0 bases, with 13 bases remaining between them. CDR3 length: 17 amino acids. Germline V gene sequence: CDR1 LGHNA, CDR2 YNLKQL (reference sequence). The CDR3 bases that were read are TGTGCCAGCAGCCAAGATGGCTGGGGGCATAGTCAAAACACCTTGTAC. Protein: CASSQDGWGHSQNTLY. The full CDR3 protein is CASSQDGWGHSQNTLYF.

This clone is a singleton in its sample. Gene names and germline match the mouse. CDR3 amino acids: CASSLWGSSAETLYF. The sequenced CDR3 bases are TGTGCCAGCTCTCTCTGGGGCTCTAGTGCAGAAACGCTGTAT. This chain links TRBV12-2 with TRBJ2-3; D possibly uses TRBD1 or TRBD2 (5 bases each). The CDR3 is cut off 1 residue early in the read; its end comes from the germline J gene. The germline CDR1 and CDR2 sequences are SGHLS and HYDKME. Trimming took 0 bases from V and 0 from J, leaving 9 bases between them. The CDR3 is made up of 15 amino acids.

A word on this clone: Germline and genes: mouse. Read coverage stops 1 residue before the CDR3 terminus; the germline J gene supplies the remainder. The chain uses TRBV26 and TRBJ1-1; 7 bases agree with TRBD1. The CDR3 is 16 residues long. V trimming: 0 bases; J trimming: 0 bases; junction bases outside the gene matches: 4. Germline lookup yields CDR1 KGHPV and CDR2 FQNQEV (reference sequence). CDR3: CASSLSRGQTNTEVFF. CDR3 DNA, as far as it was read: TGTGCCAGCAGTCTGTCTCGGGGACAGACAAACACAGAAGTCTTC.